The T cell receptor beta chain under discussion was sequenced for a study of T cells in Graves' hyperthyroidism and ophthalmopathy. Study details: Peripheral blood samples were taken at initial diagnosis, prior to any treatment.

As regards this clonotype: No antigen is known for it. A much larger clone is a single base away; this may be a read error.

PBMCs were obtained from over 8.5 ml fresh peripheral blood. Regarding the study as a whole: Expanded thyroid clonotypes (above 0.001) were mostly also found in blood.

RNA transcripts yielded amplified TCR beta CDR3 regions. Primed by the HTBI set, a first-round RT-PCR was run on the TCR CDR3. TCRdb processed the multiplex PCR reads anew with MiXCR; each CDR3 protein has one entry. The sample includes roughly 750,000 distinct CDR3 sequences, about a sixth of them seen just once. The V end lost 2 bases, the J end lost 2 bases, and 14 bases lay between the germline ends. Germline V gene data show CDR1 as SGDLS and CDR2 as YYNGEE. The CDR3 is 15 amino acids. V gene TRBV9 combines with J gene TRBJ2-7, with D maybe TRBD2 (5 bases). The TCR sequence derives from a man between 18 and 35 years old with Graves' hyperthyroidism. The sample was blood. CDR3 protein: CASSVEAARAYEQYF. The CDR3 DNA follows: TGTGCCAGCAGCGTGGAGGCAGCGAGGGCCTACGAGCAGTACTTC. Full variable domain (outside the CDR3, taken from reference TRBV9 and TRBJ2-7): DSGVTQTPKHLITATGQRVTLRCSPRSGDLSVYWYQQSLDQGLQFLIQYYNGEERAKGNILERFSAQQFPDLHSELNLSSLELGDSALYFCASSVEAARAYEQYFGPGTRLTVT.